A selection of T cell receptor beta chains follows, all from one sample in a study of response to subunit inactivated influenza vaccine. One entry per CDR3 protein, called by TCRdb with MiXCR from the RT-PCR reads. The table lists 400,000 to 650,000 distinct CDR3 sequences, under 8.5% of them singletons. The sample consisted of PBMCs from blood, taken around 25 months after vaccination. Receptors originate from a man aged 50-75 years who received an inactivated influenza vaccine. Each CDR3 is given with its conserved first and last residue. Each record gives: clone size, V gene, J gene, D gene, CDR3 protein, CDR3 DNA. The D gene is left open where the match is weak. Part of the rows lack a size; the others show once, few, many or a class for expanded clones.

clone_size: NA; v_call: TRBV28; j_call: TRBJ2-3; d_call: NA; cdr3_aa: CASEGHALSTDTQYF; cdr3_nt: TGTGCCAGCGAGGGCCACGCCCTTAGCACAGATACGCAGTATTTT
clone_size: few; v_call: TRBV18; j_call: TRBJ1-1; d_call: NA; cdr3_aa: CASSPDVRTEAFF; cdr3_nt: TGTGCCAGCTCACCGGACGTGAGGACTGAAGCTTTCTTT
clone_size: many; v_call: TRBV28; j_call: TRBJ2-7; d_call: TRBD1; cdr3_aa: CASSSGQLYEQYF; cdr3_nt: TGTGCCAGCAGTTCGGGACAGCTTTACGAGCAGTACTTC
clone_size: few; v_call: TRBV20-1; j_call: TRBJ2-4; d_call: TRBD1; cdr3_aa: CSARDGRGRNIQYF; cdr3_nt: TGCAGTGCTAGAGATGGCAGGGGGCGAAACATTCAGTACTTC
clone_size: NA; v_call: TRBV5-1; j_call: TRBJ2-3; d_call: TRBD1; cdr3_aa: CASSLDVNRGSTDTQYF; cdr3_nt: TGCGCCAGCAGCTTGGATGTTAACAGGGGTAGTACAGATACGCAGTATTTT
clone_size: few; v_call: TRBV12-3/TRBV12-4; j_call: TRBJ2-7; d_call: TRBD2; cdr3_aa: CASSPGVAGGRDEQYF; cdr3_nt: TGTGCCAGCAGCCCGGGGGTCGCGGGAGGGCGCGACGAGCAGTACTTC
clone_size: few; v_call: TRBV29-1; j_call: TRBJ2-7; d_call: TRBD2; cdr3_aa: CSVKTSGSYEQYF; cdr3_nt: TGCAGCGTGAAGACTAGCGGGAGCTACGAGCAGTACTTC
clone_size: many; v_call: TRBV6-2/TRBV6-3; j_call: TRBJ1-5; d_call: NA; cdr3_aa: CASTHGSGVQPQHF; cdr3_nt: TGTGCCAGCACCCATGGGTCGGGTGTTCAGCCCCAGCATTTT
clone_size: many; v_call: TRBV29-1; j_call: TRBJ2-3; d_call: NA; cdr3_aa: CSVLQGGGTDTQYF; cdr3_nt: TGCAGCGTCCTACAGGGAGGGGGCACAGATACGCAGTATTTT
clone_size: NA; v_call: TRBV11-2; j_call: TRBJ2-7; d_call: NA; cdr3_aa: CASSLFSQGRGYEQYF; cdr3_nt: TGTGCCAGCAGCTTATTTTCCCAGGGTCGGGGCTACGAGCAGTACTTC
clone_size: many; v_call: TRBV20-1; j_call: TRBJ2-3; d_call: NA; cdr3_aa: CSATPGSDTQYF; cdr3_nt: TGCAGTGCTACCCCGGGATCGGATACGCAGTATTTT
clone_size: many; v_call: TRBV4-3; j_call: TRBJ2-3; d_call: TRBD2; cdr3_aa: CASSQGLAGSTDTQYF; cdr3_nt: TGCGCCAGCAGCCAAGGACTAGCGGGATCCACAGATACGCAGTATTTT
clone_size: few; v_call: TRBV12-3/TRBV12-4; j_call: TRBJ1-2; d_call: TRBD1; cdr3_aa: CASSFEGAYGYTF; cdr3_nt: TGTGCCAGCAGTTTTGAGGGGGCGTATGGCTACACCTTC
clone_size: many; v_call: TRBV18; j_call: TRBJ2-7; d_call: TRBD1; cdr3_aa: CASSPRTGGTYEQYF; cdr3_nt: TGTGCCAGCTCACCTAGGACAGGGGGTACGTACGAGCAGTACTTC
clone_size: once; v_call: TRBV18; j_call: TRBJ2-3; d_call: TRBD2; cdr3_aa: CASSPLGLAETDTQYF; cdr3_nt: TGTGCCAGCTCACCATTAGGGCTAGCGGAGACAGATACGCAGTATTTT
clone_size: NA; v_call: TRBV5-1; j_call: TRBJ2-7; d_call: NA; cdr3_aa: CASSLVGGTPSYEQYF; cdr3_nt: TGCGCCAGCAGCTTGGTTGGTGGGACACCCTCCTACGAGCAGTACTTC
clone_size: few; v_call: TRBV27; j_call: TRBJ1-1; d_call: NA; cdr3_aa: CASSSVGTEAFF; cdr3_nt: TGTGCCAGCAGTTCAGTGGGCACTGAAGCTTTCTTT
clone_size: few; v_call: TRBV11-2; j_call: TRBJ2-2; d_call: TRBD1; cdr3_aa: CASSSEPGTGRTGELFF; cdr3_nt: TGTGCCAGCAGCTCGGAACCCGGGACAGGGAGGACCGGGGAGCTGTTTTTT
clone_size: NA; v_call: TRBV28; j_call: TRBJ2-7; d_call: TRBD2; cdr3_aa: CASRGGTSGWDEQYF; cdr3_nt: TGTGCCAGCAGAGGGGGGACTAGCGGGTGGGACGAGCAGTACTTC
clone_size: NA; v_call: TRBV20-1; j_call: TRBJ2-1; d_call: NA; cdr3_aa: CSLGFLYNEQFF; cdr3_nt: TGCAGTCTAGGGTTTTTGTACAATGAGCAGTTCTTC
clone_size: NA; v_call: TRBV20-1; j_call: TRBJ2-3; d_call: TRBD2; cdr3_aa: CSASTSGGTDTQYF; cdr3_nt: TGCAGTGCTTCCACTAGCGGGGGGACAGATACGCAGTATTTT
clone_size: few; v_call: TRBV5-5; j_call: TRBJ2-1; d_call: TRBD1; cdr3_aa: CASSHGTVGYNEQFF; cdr3_nt: TGTGCCAGCAGCCACGGGACAGTAGGCTACAATGAGCAGTTCTTC
clone_size: many; v_call: TRBV6-1; j_call: TRBJ2-2; d_call: NA; cdr3_aa: CASRGRGGTGELFF; cdr3_nt: TGTGCCAGCAGGGGGAGAGGGGGAACCGGGGAGCTGTTTTTT
clone_size: NA; v_call: TRBV20-1; j_call: TRBJ2-5; d_call: TRBD2; cdr3_aa: CCARKGLAGDGWTQYF; cdr3_nt: TGCTGTGCTAGGAAAGGACTAGCGGGGGACGGGTGGACCCAGTACTTC
clone_size: many; v_call: TRBV7-2; j_call: TRBJ1-4; d_call: NA; cdr3_aa: CASSVQGSHNEKLFF; cdr3_nt: TGTGCCAGCAGCGTCCAGGGGAGTCATAATGAAAAACTGTTTTTT
clone_size: few; v_call: TRBV27; j_call: TRBJ2-7; d_call: NA; cdr3_aa: CASSLFGGVSSYEQYF; cdr3_nt: TGTGCCAGCAGTTTATTCGGCGGGGTTAGCTCCTACGAGCAGTACTTC
clone_size: many; v_call: TRBV21-1; j_call: TRBJ2-5; d_call: NA; cdr3_aa: CASRDTGRTGQETQYF; cdr3_nt: TGTGCCAGCAGAGATACGGGGCGGACAGGGCAAGAGACCCAGTACTTC
clone_size: few; v_call: TRBV7-8; j_call: TRBJ2-5; d_call: NA; cdr3_aa: CASSPGFGETQYF; cdr3_nt: TGTGCCAGCAGCCCGGGCTTTGGAGAGACCCAGTACTTC